A selection of T cell receptor beta chains follows, all from one sample in a study of cytomegalovirus exposure and HLA in healthy donors. Some clones are missing from TCRdb's copy, which holds only in-frame ones; the method was immunoSEQ multiplex PCR. The sample has more than 85,000 clones; approximately 89% are singletons. What was sequenced was PBMCs. All receptors derive from a woman aged 18-29 years in good health and CMV-seronegative. Each CDR3 is given with its conserved first and last residue. The D gene is left open where the match is weak. The size field is filled for only some rows; it gives once, few, many or a size class.

>TRBJ2-6|-|TRBV14|-
TGTGCCAGCAGCCGGGCCGCTGGGGCCAACGTCCTGACTTTC
CASSRAAGANVLTF
>TRBJ2-2|-|TRBV7-3|TRBD2
TGTGCCAGCAGCTTAGCCGGGACTAGCGGTGCGACCGGGGAGCTGTTTTTT
CASSLAGTSGATGELFF
>TRBJ2-1|once|TRBV29-1|TRBD2
TGCAGCGCCAGTAACGAGGGAGGGTGGAATGAGCAGTTCTTC
CSASNEGGWNEQFF
>TRBJ2-1|-|TRBV7-3|TRBD1
TGTGCCAGCAGCTCCGGGACAGGGAGTATAAATGAGCAGTTCTTC
CASSSGTGSINEQFF
>TRBJ2-7|-|TRBV9|-
TGTGCCAGCAGCCCCAGACCTCAGGACTACGAGCAGTACTTC
CASSPRPQDYEQYF
>TRBJ2-3|-|TRBV4-1|-
TGCGCCAGCAGCCAAGTTCCCTCGGGTACGCAGTATTTT
CASSQVPSGTQYF
>TRBJ2-7|-|TRBV10-3|-
TGTGCCATCAGTGAGGACAGTTACTACGAGCAGTACTTC
CAISEDSYYEQYF
>TRBJ1-3|-|TRBV30|-
TGTGCCTGGAGTAGGGGGTCTGGAAACACCATATATTTT
CAWSRGSGNTIYF
>TRBJ2-3|-|TRBV28|TRBD2
TGTGCCAGCAGCCTCCCTAGCGGATACACAGATACGCAGTATTTT
CASSLPSGYTDTQYF
>TRBJ1-2|-|TRBV5-1|TRBD1
TGCGCCAGCAGCTCCAGACAGGGACTGGGCTACACCTTC
CASSSRQGLGYTF
>TRBJ2-3|-|TRBV6-6|TRBD2
TGTGCCTCCTCGGGGGGGCGCCCAGATACGCAGTATTTT
CASSGGRPDTQYF
>TRBJ2-5|-|TRBV5-1|-
TGCGCCAGCGGGGGGACAGCGCAAGAGACCCAGTACTTC
CASGGTAQETQYF
>TRBJ2-1|few|TRBV5-4|TRBD2
TGTGCCAGCAGCCCCTATAGGACTAGCGGTTACAATGAGCAGTTCTTC
CASSPYRTSGYNEQFF
>TRBJ2-7|-|TRBV7-9|-
TGTGCCAGCAGCGTCCAAGGAGGGGAGCTTGGAGCCTACGAGCAGTACTTC
CASSVQGGELGAYEQYF
>TRBJ2-3|-|TRBV27|-
TGTGCCAGCAGTCTTATCCCGACAGATACGCAGTATTTT
CASSLIPTDTQYF
>TRBJ2-7|-|TRBV7-2|-
TGTGCCAGCAGCTCCAGGGTTTACGAGCAGTACTTC
CASSSRVYEQYF
>TRBJ1-2|-|TRBV9|TRBD1
TGTGCCAGCAGCGTAGGAGGGTTGGGACAGCCCCTCACCTTC
CASSVGGLGQPLTF
>TRBJ1-5|-|TRBV6-1|-
TGTGCCGCCCGGGCGGGGGAACGGGTAGGTCAGCCCCAGCATTTT
CAARAGERVGQPQHF
>TRBJ1-1|-|TRBV29-1|-
TGCAGCGTTGAGGGCAGGGCGCACACTGAAGCTTTCTTT
CSVEGRAHTEAFF
>TRBJ1-2|-|TRBV11-2|TRBD1
TGTGCCAGCAGCTTAGATTACAGGGGGGACTATGGCTACACCTTC
CASSLDYRGDYGYTF
>TRBJ2-7|-|TRBV6-1|-
TGTGCCAGCAGTGAAAGAGAGGAGGGGTCCTACGAGCAGTACTTC
CASSEREEGSYEQYF